This T cell receptor (beta chain) was found in a study of cytomegalovirus exposure and HLA in healthy donors. In the study overall: Researchers previously reported finding 117 million unique TCR beta sequences from around 200 million T cells.

Healthy bone marrow donors made up the donors. The PCR had 60 Vbeta and 13 Jbeta primers. Repertoires were generated with immunoSEQ multiplex PCR, while TCRdb's copy carries only in-frame clones and drops some. The sample holds roughly 120,000 clones, around 76% seen once. The TCR sequence derives from a man aged 50 to 60 in good health and CMV-seropositive. Sequencing used PBMCs.

CDR3 amino acids: CASSDWTGMNTEAFF. The CDR3 DNA reads TGTGCCAGCAGTGATTGGACAGGGATGAACACTGAAGCTTTCTTT. V usage is TRBV6-1 and J usage is TRBJ1-1; the match to TRBD1 covers 8 bases. After removal of 3 bases from V and 0 bases from J, the junction contained 3 bases not matched to a gene. The length of the CDR3 is 15 residues. Germline CDR1 MNHNS, CDR2 SASEGT.